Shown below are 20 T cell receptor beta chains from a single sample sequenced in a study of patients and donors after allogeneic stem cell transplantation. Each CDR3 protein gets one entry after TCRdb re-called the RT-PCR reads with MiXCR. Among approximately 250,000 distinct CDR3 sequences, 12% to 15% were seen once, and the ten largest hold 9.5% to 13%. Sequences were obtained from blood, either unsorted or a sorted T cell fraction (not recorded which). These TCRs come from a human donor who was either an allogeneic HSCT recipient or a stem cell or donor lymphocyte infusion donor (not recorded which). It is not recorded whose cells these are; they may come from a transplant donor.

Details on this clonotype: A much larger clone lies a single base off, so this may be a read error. CDR3: CSIGSGAGTQYF. In nucleotides, the CDR3 is TGCAGCATTGGGAGCGGGGCCGGGACCCAGTACTTC. V is TRBV29-1 and J is TRBJ2-5; 7 bases agree with TRBD2. This CDR3 is 12 amino acids long. After removal of 8 bases from V and 7 bases from J, the junction contained 10 bases not matched to a gene. Looked up from germline, CDR1 is SQVTM and CDR2 is ANQGSEA.

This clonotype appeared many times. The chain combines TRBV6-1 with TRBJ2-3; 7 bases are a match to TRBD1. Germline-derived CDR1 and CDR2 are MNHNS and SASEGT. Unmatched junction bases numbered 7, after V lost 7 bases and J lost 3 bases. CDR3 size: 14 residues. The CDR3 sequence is CASKQGLGTDTQYF. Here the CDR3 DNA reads TGTGCCAGCAAACAGGGGTTGGGGACAGATACGCAGTATTTT.

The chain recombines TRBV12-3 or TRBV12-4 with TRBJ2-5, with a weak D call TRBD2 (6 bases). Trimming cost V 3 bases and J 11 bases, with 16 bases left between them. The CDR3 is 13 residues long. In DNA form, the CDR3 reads TGTGCCAGCAGTTTGGGGGGTTACAATGAGCAGTACTTC. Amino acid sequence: CASSLGGYNEQYF.

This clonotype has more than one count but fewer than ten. CDR3 nucleotides: TGTGCCATCAGTGGAGGCGCAGCCCTAGCCTCTGGAAACACCATATATTTT. Protein sequence: CAISGGAALASGNTIYF. This chain joins TRBV10-3 and TRBJ1-3; no firm D call. The CDR3 has 17 amino acids. Trimming left V 4 bases short and J 0 bases short, with 16 bases between. Germline assignment: CDR1 ENHRY and CDR2 SYGVKD.

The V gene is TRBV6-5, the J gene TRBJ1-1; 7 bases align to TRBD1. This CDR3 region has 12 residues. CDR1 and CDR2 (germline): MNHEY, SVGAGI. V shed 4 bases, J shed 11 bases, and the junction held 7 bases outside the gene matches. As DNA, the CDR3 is TGTGCCAGCAGTTCGGGACAGCGAGAGGCTTTCTTT. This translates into CASSSGQREAFF.

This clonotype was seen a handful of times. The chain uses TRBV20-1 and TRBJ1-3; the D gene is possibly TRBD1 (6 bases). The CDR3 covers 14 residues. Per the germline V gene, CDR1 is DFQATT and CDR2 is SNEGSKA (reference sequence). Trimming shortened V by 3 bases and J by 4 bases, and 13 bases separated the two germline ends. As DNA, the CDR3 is TGCAGTGCTAGCGCGGGGGCGGGCGGAAACACCATATATTTT. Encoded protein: CSASAGAGGNTIYF.

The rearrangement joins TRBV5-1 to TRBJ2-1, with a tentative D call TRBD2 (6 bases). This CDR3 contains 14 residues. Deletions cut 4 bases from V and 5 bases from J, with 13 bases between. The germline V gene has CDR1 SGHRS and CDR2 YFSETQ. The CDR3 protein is CASSLRGINNEQFF. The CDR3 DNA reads TGCGCCAGCAGCCTACGGGGGATCAACAATGAGCAGTTCTTC.

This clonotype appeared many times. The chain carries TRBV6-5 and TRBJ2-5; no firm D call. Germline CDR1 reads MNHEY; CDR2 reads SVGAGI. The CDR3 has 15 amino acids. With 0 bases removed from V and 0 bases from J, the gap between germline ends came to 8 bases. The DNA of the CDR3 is TGTGCCAGCAGTTACTCTCCGGCGTACCAAGAGACCCAGTACTTC. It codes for CASSYSPAYQETQYF.

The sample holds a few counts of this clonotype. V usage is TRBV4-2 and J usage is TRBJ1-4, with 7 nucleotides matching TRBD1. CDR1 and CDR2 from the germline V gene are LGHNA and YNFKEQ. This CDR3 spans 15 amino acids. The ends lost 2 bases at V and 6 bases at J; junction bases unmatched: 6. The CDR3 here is CASSQQQGRDEKLFF. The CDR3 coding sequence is TGTGCCAGCAGCCAACAACAGGGGAGGGATGAAAAACTGTTTTTT.

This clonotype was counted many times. Here the CDR3 reads CASSRDREQFF. In nucleotides, the CDR3 is TGTGCCAGCAGCCGGGACAGGGAGCAGTTCTTC. The V call is TRBV7-3, the J call TRBJ2-1; the match to TRBD1 covers 8 bases. The CDR3 is made up of 11 amino acids. Trimming at V came to 5 bases and at J to 10 bases, leaving 1 base not matched to a gene. CDR1 is SGHTA, CDR2 FQGTGA, per germline.

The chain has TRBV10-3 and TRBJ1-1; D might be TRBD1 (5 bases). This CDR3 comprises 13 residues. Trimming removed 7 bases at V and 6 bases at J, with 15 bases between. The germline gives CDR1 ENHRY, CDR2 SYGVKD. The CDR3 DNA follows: TGTGCCATCACCATGGACACCGACGCTGAAGCTTTCTTT. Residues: CAITMDTDAEAFF.

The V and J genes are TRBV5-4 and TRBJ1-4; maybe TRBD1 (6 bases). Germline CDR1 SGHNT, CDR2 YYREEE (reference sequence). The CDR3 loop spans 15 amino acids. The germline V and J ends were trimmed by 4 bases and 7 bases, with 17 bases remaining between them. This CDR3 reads CASSEKVQGSEKLFF. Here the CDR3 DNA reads TGTGCCAGCAGCGAAAAGGTCCAGGGGAGTGAAAAACTGTTTTTT.

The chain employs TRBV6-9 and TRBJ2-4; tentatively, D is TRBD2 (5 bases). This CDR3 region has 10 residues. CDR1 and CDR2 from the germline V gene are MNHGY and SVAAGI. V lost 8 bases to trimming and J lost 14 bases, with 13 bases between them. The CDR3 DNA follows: TGTGCCAGCCTTGGGCGGGTCAAGTACTTC. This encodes CASLGRVKYF.

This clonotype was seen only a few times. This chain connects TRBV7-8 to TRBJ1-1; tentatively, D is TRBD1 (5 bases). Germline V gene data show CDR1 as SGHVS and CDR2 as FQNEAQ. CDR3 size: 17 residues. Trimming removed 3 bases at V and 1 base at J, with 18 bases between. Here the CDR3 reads CASSLRALGVRNTEAFF. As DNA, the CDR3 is TGTGCCAGCAGCTTGCGGGCGCTAGGGGTGAGGAACACTGAAGCTTTCTTT.

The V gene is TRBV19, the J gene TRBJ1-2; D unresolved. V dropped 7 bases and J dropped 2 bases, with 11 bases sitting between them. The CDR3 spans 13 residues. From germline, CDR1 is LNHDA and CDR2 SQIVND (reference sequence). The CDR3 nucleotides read TGTGCCAGTACCCCGACAATCAACTATGGCTACACCTTC. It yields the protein CASTPTINYGYTF.

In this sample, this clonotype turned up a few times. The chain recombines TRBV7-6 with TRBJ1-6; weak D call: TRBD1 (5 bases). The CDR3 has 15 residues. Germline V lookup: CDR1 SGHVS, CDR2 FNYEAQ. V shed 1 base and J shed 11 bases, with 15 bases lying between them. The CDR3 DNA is TGTGCCAGCAGCTTAGGTTCGGGACCGAGGGCACCCCTCCACTTT. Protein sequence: CASSLGSGPRAPLHF.

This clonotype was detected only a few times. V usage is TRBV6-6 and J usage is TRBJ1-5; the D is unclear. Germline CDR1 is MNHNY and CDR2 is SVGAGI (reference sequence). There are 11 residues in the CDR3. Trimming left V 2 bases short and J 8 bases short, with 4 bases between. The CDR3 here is CASSYPEPQHF. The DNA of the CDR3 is TGTGCCAGCAGTTACCCTGAGCCCCAGCATTTT.

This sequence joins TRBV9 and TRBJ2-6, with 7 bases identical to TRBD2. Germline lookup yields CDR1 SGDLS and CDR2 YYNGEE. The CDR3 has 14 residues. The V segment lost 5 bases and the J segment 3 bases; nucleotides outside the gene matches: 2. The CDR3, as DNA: TGTGCCAGCAGAGCGGGACTTGGGGCCAACGTCCTGACTTTC. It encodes CASRAGLGANVLTF.

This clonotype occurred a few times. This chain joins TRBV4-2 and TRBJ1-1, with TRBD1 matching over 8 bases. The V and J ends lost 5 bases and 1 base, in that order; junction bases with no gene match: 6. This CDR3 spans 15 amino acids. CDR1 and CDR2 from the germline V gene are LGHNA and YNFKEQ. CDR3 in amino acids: CASSTSGTGNTEAFF. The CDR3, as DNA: TGTGCCAGCAGCACTTCCGGGACAGGGAACACTGAAGCTTTCTTT.

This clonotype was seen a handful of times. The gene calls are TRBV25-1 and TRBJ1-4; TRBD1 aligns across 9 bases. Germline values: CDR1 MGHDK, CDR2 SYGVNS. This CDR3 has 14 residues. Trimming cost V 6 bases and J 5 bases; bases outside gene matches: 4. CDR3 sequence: CASRGQGGNEKLFF. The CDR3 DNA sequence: TGTGCCAGCAGGGGACAGGGCGGAAATGAAAAACTGTTTTTT.